Listed below are T cell receptor beta chains from one sample, sequenced in a study of OX40 agonist ivuxolimab in advanced cancers. Repertoires were generated with immunoSEQ multiplex PCR, while TCRdb's copy carries only in-frame clones and drops some. Among roughly 34,000 clones listed, roughly 84% were seen once. This specimen was CD4+ or CD8+ T cells sorted from blood, taken in a trial of the OX40 agonist ivuxolimab. All receptors derive from an adult with an advanced solid tumor such as melanoma, head and neck, liver or kidney cancer. Each CDR3 is given with its conserved first and last residue. D genes are given only for firm matches. A row's size may be missing; if present it is once, few, many or a size class.

TRBV19	TRBJ1-2	-	-	TGTGCCAGTAGTATAGTGGCTGGGAATGGCTACACCTTC	CASSIVAGNGYTF
TRBV27	TRBJ2-7	TRBD2	-	TGTGCCAGCAGTCCCGGGACTAGCGGAAACTCCTACGAGCAGTACTTC	CASSPGTSGNSYEQYF
TRBV28	TRBJ1-1	TRBD1	-	TGTGCCAGCAGTTTTTTTAGATCCGACAGGGGACGGTCTTGGGACACTGAAGCTTTCTTT	CASSFFRSDRGRSWDTEAFF
TRBV15	TRBJ1-4	-	-	TGTGCCACCAGCAGAGACGGGGTTGGGGTCCGTGCCGATGAAAAACTGTTTTTT	CATSRDGVGVRADEKLFF
TRBV5-6	TRBJ1-2	-	once	TGTGCCAGCAGCTGGCCGGCCGATTATGGCTACACCTTC	CASSWPADYGYTF
TRBV5-1	TRBJ2-6	TRBD2	-	TGCGCCAGCAGCTTGGTGGGAGGGGCCGGGGCCAACGTCCTGACTTTC	CASSLVGGAGANVLTF
TRBV28	TRBJ1-4	TRBD1	-	TGTGCCAGCAGTCCCCTCGACAGGGGGGAGGGAACTAATGAAAAACTGTTTTTT	CASSPLDRGEGTNEKLFF
TRBV11-1	TRBJ1-2	-	-	TGTGCCAGCAGCACAGACAGTTGGGGGTATGGCTACACCTTC	CASSTDSWGYGYTF
TRBV7-9	TRBJ1-5	-	medium-sized	TGTGCCAGCACCGACGGTGGACAGCCCCAGCATTTT	CASTDGGQPQHF
TRBV5-1	TRBJ1-1	-	-	TGCGCCAGCAGCTTGGGCGTTGGGGACACTGAAGCTTTCTTT	CASSLGVGDTEAFF
TRBV4-1	TRBJ1-2	TRBD1	-	TGCGCCAGCAGCCAGACAGGGGGCAACTATGGCTACACCTTC	CASSQTGGNYGYTF
TRBV27	TRBJ1-5	-	few	TGTGCCAGCAGTCCCCAAGCCGTCAATCAGCCCCAGCATTTT	CASSPQAVNQPQHF
TRBV29-1	TRBJ2-7	-	few	TGCAGCGTTGAACCGTTGAGCTCCTACGAGCAGTACTTC	CSVEPLSSYEQYF
TRBV28	TRBJ1-2	-	-	TGTGCCAGCAGTTTTCCCCAGGGCGTAGACTATGGCTACACCTTC	CASSFPQGVDYGYTF
TRBV21-1	TRBJ2-3	-	medium-sized	TGTGCCAGCAGCAAATGTGGAGAGACAGATACGCAGTATTTT	CASSKCGETDTQYF
TRBV27	TRBJ2-3	TRBD1	few	TGTGCCAGCCGGGACAGAACTAGCACAGATACGCAGTATTTT	CASRDRTSTDTQYF
TRBV18	TRBJ2-2	TRBD2	-	TGTGCCAGCTCACCAAGACTAGCGGGAGTTAGCGGGGAGCTGTTTTTT	CASSPRLAGVSGELFF
TRBV30	TRBJ2-5	TRBD1	-	TGTGCCTGGAGTGTACCTGGGACAGGGGATAGAGAGACCCAGTACTTC	CAWSVPGTGDRETQYF
TRBV11-2	TRBJ2-5	-	-	TGTGCCAGCAGCTTAGAAGCCCTCTCCGGAGAGACCCAGTACTTC	CASSLEALSGETQYF
TRBV7-9	TRBJ1-2	-	few	TGTGCCAGCAGCGGGGACGGCGTATCTGGCTACACCTTC	CASSGDGVSGYTF
TRBV7-9	TRBJ1-1	-	-	TGTGCCAGCAGCTTAAGCGGGTCTGAAGCTTTCTTT	CASSLSGSEAFF
TRBV11-3	TRBJ2-7	TRBD1	-	TGTGCCAGCAGCCTAAGGGACAGCTCCTACGAGCAGTACTTC	CASSLRDSSYEQYF
TRBV28	TRBJ2-7	-	-	TGTGCCAGCACTCCCGGGCCAGAAGACTACGAGCAGTACTTC	CASTPGPEDYEQYF
TRBV29-1	TRBJ2-3	TRBD1	-	TGCAGCTTATTTGGACAGGGGAACGCAGATACGCAGTATTTT	CSLFGQGNADTQYF
TRBV29-1	TRBJ2-5	-	-	TGCAGCGTTGAGGACCCGAAGGGTAAAGAGACCCAGTACTTC	CSVEDPKGKETQYF
TRBV5-6	TRBJ2-1	-	-	TGTGCCAGCAGCCCAGGGGGGACCAATGAGCAGTTCTTC	CASSPGGTNEQFF
TRBV7-9	TRBJ2-5	-	-	TGTGCCAGCAGCTTAGCCCGGAGGGGGCTTCGTGAGACCCAGTACTTC	CASSLARRGLRETQYF
TRBV6-4	TRBJ2-2	TRBD2	-	TGTGCCAGCAGCCAAGCGGGATTGAACACCGGGGAGCTGTTTTTT	CASSQAGLNTGELFF
TRBV7-3	TRBJ2-5	TRBD1	-	TGTGCCAGCAGCTTAATCTCAGGCCGGGACAGCCAAGAGACCCAGTACTTC	CASSLISGRDSQETQYF
TRBV27	TRBJ2-7	-	-	TGTGCCAGCAGTTTACAGGGGGGGTACGAGCAGTACTTC	CASSLQGGYEQYF
TRBV27	TRBJ2-7	TRBD1	-	TGTGCCAGCAGTAGGCCGGGACAGGGTTCCGAGCAGTACTTC	CASSRPGQGSEQYF
TRBV30	TRBJ2-7	TRBD2	-	TGTGCCTGGAGTTGGGAGGGCGGTGAGCAGTACTTC	CAWSWEGGEQYF
TRBV5-5	TRBJ2-2	-	-	TGTGCCAGCAGCGAGGGACTTTGGAACACCGGGGAGCTGTTTTTT	CASSEGLWNTGELFF
TRBV6-5	TRBJ1-1	-	-	TGTGCCAGCAGTTACTCCCTAGCGGGTAACACTGAAGCTTTCTTT	CASSYSLAGNTEAFF
TRBV28	TRBJ2-5	TRBD1	-	TGTGCCAGCAGTCCCTGGGACAGGGGGGAGACCCAGTACTTC	CASSPWDRGETQYF
TRBV4-1	TRBJ1-5	-	-	TGCGCCAGCAGCCAAGAGCCCCCCCAGCCCCAGCATTTT	CASSQEPPQPQHF
TRBV13	TRBJ2-7	-	-	TGTGCCAGCAGTCCCGACACCACCCAGGGCTACGAGCAGTACTTC	CASSPDTTQGYEQYF
TRBV25-1	TRBJ2-1	TRBD1	once	TGTGCCAGCAGTTTACTAGGGGGCAACGGGCAGTTCTTC	CASSLLGGNGQFF
TRBV5-8	TRBJ1-2	-	-	TGTGCCAGCAGCTTGGATAGGGGAGGCTACACCTTC	CASSLDRGGYTF
TRBV7-3	TRBJ2-1	TRBD2	-	TGTGCCAGCAGCAAGACTAGCGCTCCGCACAATGAGCAGTTCTTC	CASSKTSAPHNEQFF
TRBV11-2	TRBJ2-7	-	once	TGTGCCAGCAGCTTTGCAGATAGCTCCTACGAGCAGTACTTC	CASSFADSSYEQYF
TRBV7-2	TRBJ2-3	TRBD2	-	TGTGCCAGCAGCTTTTGGGGGAGGGCCTCAGATACGCAGTATTTT	CASSFWGRASDTQYF
TRBV7-6	TRBJ2-7	-	-	TGTGCCAGCAGCTTAGGGTCCAGCCCTACCAACGAGCAGTACTTC	CASSLGSSPTNEQYF
TRBV6-5	TRBJ2-7	-	-	TGTGCCAGCAGTCCCGACACCACCCAGGGCTACGAGCAGTACTTC	CASSPDTTQGYEQYF
TRBV11-2	TRBJ2-1	TRBD1	-	TGTGCCAGCAGCGGTAAGGGACAGGGCAAGTACAATGAGCAGTTCTTC	CASSGKGQGKYNEQFF
TRBV2	TRBJ2-7	-	-	TGTGCCAGCAGTGAAGCCGCTCTTTACGAGCAGTACTTC	CASSEAALYEQYF
TRBV5-1	TRBJ2-5	TRBD1	-	TGCGCCAGCAGCTTGGATTCCAGGGGGCAGGAGACCCAGTACTTC	CASSLDSRGQETQYF
TRBV25-1	TRBJ2-1	TRBD2	-	TGTGCCAGCAGTGGGGGACTAGATTTTACTAATGAGCAGTTCTTC	CASSGGLDFTNEQFF
TRBV9	TRBJ1-4	TRBD1	-	TGTGCCAGCAGCGCCGGGACAGGGGAAAATGAAAAACTGTTTTTT	CASSAGTGENEKLFF
TRBV2	TRBJ1-1	-	few	TGTGCCAGCAGTGGTCTGGCTCCGATGAACACTGAAGCTTTCTTT	CASSGLAPMNTEAFF
TRBV11-3	TRBJ2-2	TRBD1	-	TGTGCCAGCAGCGCAGGACAGGAAGTCGGGGAGCTGTTTTTT	CASSAGQEVGELFF
TRBV6-5	TRBJ2-7	-	-	TGTGCCAGCAGTTACCTAGGGGCCCCGTACGAGCAGTACTTC	CASSYLGAPYEQYF
TRBV27	TRBJ2-7	TRBD2	-	TGTGCCAGCAGGGAGTTGGGGCGGGAGGACGACGAGCAGTACTTC	CASRELGREDDEQYF
TRBV5-1	TRBJ2-1	TRBD2	few	TGCGCCAGCACGGGACTAGCGGGAGTTGAGCAGTTCTTC	CASTGLAGVEQFF
TRBV2	TRBJ2-3	TRBD2	-	TGTGCCAGCAGTAAAGGGACTAGCACGGATACGCAGTATTTT	CASSKGTSTDTQYF